The clone carrying this T cell receptor beta chain was counted many times. These data are taken from a study of T cells in Graves' hyperthyroidism and ophthalmopathy. The source material, RNA transcripts, was used to amplify TCR beta CDR3 regions. The study used the HTBI primer set for a first-round RT-PCR of the TCR CDR3. MiXCR, run by TCRdb on the multiplex PCR reads, gives a single entry per CDR3 protein. The repertoire holds a few hundred thousand distinct CDR3 sequences, around a sixth seen once, with around 15% in the top ten. The authors took PBMCs from roughly 9.5 ml fresh peripheral blood. This TCR came from a woman in her 40s with Graves' ophthalmopathy. Sequenced input: blood.

As DNA, the CDR3 is TGTGCCAGTAGACCAGGGTTGGGCAATCAGCCCCAGCATTTT. Translated, it gives CASRPGLGNQPQHF. The V gene is TRBV19, the J gene TRBJ1-5; perhaps TRBD1 as D (5 bases). The CDR3 totals 14 residues. Trimming took 6 bases from V and 2 from J, leaving 11 bases between them. In germline, CDR1 is LNHDA, CDR2 SQIVND (reference sequence).